The entry below gives a single T cell receptor beta chain sequence along with its context. Clones were read by immunoSEQ multiplex PCR, and TCRdb kept only the in-frame ones, dropping some. The sample yields over 30,000 clones, around three quarters seen once. This sample is drawn from a study of blood T cell repertoires in COVID-19. Study details: Some COVID-19 samples were acute and others convalescent; all came from the United States, Italy and Spain. Nucleic acid was either cDNA or gDNA, and it came from T cells, B-cell-depleted T cells, or PBMCs.

Germline V gene sequence: CDR1 SEHNR, CDR2 FQNEAQ (reference sequence). V lost 3 bases to trimming and J lost 4 bases, with 10 bases between them. The CDR3 is 14 amino acids. The gene calls are TRBV7-9 and TRBJ2-1; D might be TRBD2 (6 bases). The TCR was taken from a man older than 75 with active or convalescent COVID-19. The material sequenced was peripheral blood. Here the CDR3 DNA reads TGTGCCAGCAGCTTGGAGGGAAATTACAATGAGCAGTTCTTC. Translation gives CASSLEGNYNEQFF.